One and the same sample provided the 25 T cell receptor beta chains below, sequenced in a study of PD-1 blockade in mismatch repair-deficient tumors. Using immunoSEQ multiplex PCR, the repertoire was profiled, and TCRdb retains in-frame clones only, with some absent. Of around 120,000 clones in the sample, around 83% are singletons; the top ten hold about 13%. The sequencing here drew on peripheral blood, taken 44 weeks after starting pembrolizumab. The receptors come from an adult with mismatch repair-deficient cancer.

J is TRBJ2-1 and V is TRBV4-3; TRBD2 matches 11 bases. This CDR3 is built from 16 residues. Trimming at V came to 0 bases and at J to 10 bases, leaving 8 bases not matched to a gene. The V gene's germline CDR1 is LGHNA and CDR2 YSLEER. CDR3 in DNA: TGCGCCAGCAGCCAAGATCGAACTAGCGGGAGTCAGGAGCAGTTCTTC. It encodes CASSQDRTSGSQEQFF.

The chain is built from TRBV21-1 and TRBJ2-5; the table assigns TRBD1, which was not confirmed against the DNA. The end of the DNA aligns better with TRBJ2-7, so the J call may be wrong. TRBV21-1 is termed a pseudogene. This CDR3 comprises 15 residues. CDR3 region: CASSKVSVRIYEQYF. The CDR3 DNA sequence: TGTGCCAGCAGCAAAGTTTCGGTCAGGATCTACGAGCAGTACTTC.

The chain carries TRBV7-2 and TRBJ2-1; 8 nucleotides align to TRBD2. Trimming at V came to 2 bases and at J to 0 bases, leaving 12 bases not matched to a gene. CDR3 length: 19 amino acids. Germline V CDR1 and CDR2: SGHTA, FQGNSA. This CDR3 is CASSLKGLESLPSYNEQFF. For the CDR3, the DNA is TGTGCCAGCAGCTTAAAGGGACTAGAATCGCTCCCCTCCTACAATGAGCAGTTCTTC.

The V gene is TRBV19, the J gene TRBJ1-2; 8 bases agree with TRBD1. The CDR3 spans 15 residues. In germline, CDR1 is LNHDA, CDR2 SQIVND (reference sequence). With V trimmed by 1 base and J by 4 bases, 5 bases remained unmatched. The CDR3 DNA follows: TGTGCCAGTAGTATAGGGACAGGGTGGGGCTATGGCTACACCTTC. This sequence encodes CASSIGTGWGYGYTF.

The rearrangement links TRBV7-9 to TRBJ2-6; no firm D call. Germline V gives CDR1 SEHNR, CDR2 FQNEAQ (reference sequence). The CDR3 spans 16 residues. Trimming left V 5 bases short and J 0 bases short, with 11 bases between. CDR3 region: CASSPRSRSGANVLTF. The CDR3 nucleotides are TGTGCCAGCAGCCCCCGGAGTCGCTCTGGGGCCAACGTCCTGACTTTC.

V usage is TRBV7-6 and J usage is TRBJ2-5, with D possibly matching TRBD2 (5 bases). The CDR3 consists of 14 residues. CDR1 and CDR2 from the germline V gene are SGHVS and FNYEAQ. V shed 2 bases and J shed 9 bases, with 16 bases lying between them. CDR3 loop: CASSLRGDPRAQYF. CDR3 nucleotides: TGTGCCAGCAGCTTACGGGGAGATCCTAGGGCCCAGTACTTC.

The V call is TRBV6-1, the J call TRBJ2-5, with 9 bases lining up with TRBD2. CDR1 is MNHNS and CDR2 is SASEGT in the germline V gene. J lost 4 bases, V lost 2 bases, and 20 bases had no gene match. The CDR3 contains 20 residues. The CDR3 DNA reads as TGTGCCAGCAGTGAACTAGGACTGAGTAGCGGGAGAGGAAGGAGAGAGACCCAGTACTTC. It translates to CASSELGLSSGRGRRETQYF.

The genes are TRBV6-6 and TRBJ2-1; D tentatively fits TRBD1 or TRBD2 (6 bases each). This CDR3 contains 12 residues. Trimming took off 4 bases at V and 9 bases at J, with 10 bases between the two ends. Germline V gene sequence: CDR1 MNHNY, CDR2 SVGAGI (reference sequence). The CDR3 reads CASSSGEAEQFF. In DNA form, the CDR3 reads TGTGCCAGCAGTTCAGGGGAGGCTGAGCAGTTCTTC.

The rearrangement uses TRBV28 and TRBJ2-7; 7 bases are shared with TRBD2. The germline CDR1 and CDR2 sequences are MDHEN and SYDVKM. V was pared by 10 bases and J by 4 bases, with 25 bases of the junction left unmatched. CDR3 size: 18 residues. The CDR3 here is CATAVLGGDDTPTYEQYF. DNA of the CDR3: TGTGCCACAGCAGTACTGGGGGGGGATGACACCCCAACTTACGAGCAGTACTTC.

V usage is TRBV6-1 and J usage is TRBJ2-7, with D tentatively TRBD1 (6 bases). V shed 5 bases and J shed 2 bases, with 10 bases lying between them. The CDR3 totals 13 residues. Germline V CDR1 and CDR2: MNHNS, SASEGT. The CDR3 region is CASSTGLAYEQYF. The CDR3 DNA follows: TGTGCCAGCAGTACAGGGTTGGCCTACGAGCAGTACTTC.

V and J are TRBV11-3 and TRBJ1-2; 9 nucleotides agree with TRBD1. The CDR3 length is 16 residues. Losses at the gene ends were 4 bases for V and 4 bases for J; bases not matched to a gene: 10. Germline V lookup: CDR1 SGHNT, CDR2 YENEEA. The CDR3 spells CASSSGQGRVGYGYTF. CDR3 nucleotides: TGTGCCAGCAGCTCGGGACAGGGCCGAGTGGGCTATGGCTACACCTTC.

The V call is TRBV5-1, the J call TRBJ2-7; D is possibly TRBD1 (6 bases). The CDR3 runs to 17 residues. Germline V gene data show CDR1 as SGHRS and CDR2 as YFSETQ. Deletions cut 3 bases from V and 0 bases from J, with 19 bases between. This chain's CDR3 is CASSWKDSGQISYEQYF. The CDR3 nucleotides read TGCGCCAGCAGCTGGAAAGATAGTGGACAGATCTCCTACGAGCAGTACTTC.

The chain links TRBV6-6 to TRBJ2-7; D is unresolved. Germline values: CDR1 MNHNY, CDR2 SVGAGI (reference sequence). The CDR3 loop spans 15 amino acids. Trimming removed 2 bases from V and 2 bases from J, with 13 bases in between. The CDR3 here is CASSYLRPGTYEQYF. The CDR3 bases are TGTGCCAGCAGTTACCTTAGACCTGGGACCTACGAGCAGTACTTC.

The chain carries TRBV28 and TRBJ2-5; the match to TRBD1 covers 7 bases. Germline V gives CDR1 MDHEN, CDR2 SYDVKM. The trim removed 5 bases at V and 3 bases at J, leaving 9 bases unmatched. CDR3 length: 15 amino acids. This CDR3 is CASSHDRVGEETQYF. The CDR3 DNA reads as TGTGCCAGCAGTCACGACAGGGTTGGAGAAGAGACCCAGTACTTC.

CDR3 sequence: CASNEDPLAGPSQVETQYF. As DNA, the CDR3 is TGTGCCAGCAACGAAGATCCCCTAGCGGGTCCCTCTCAGGTGGAGACCCAGTACTTC. The chain is built from TRBV2 and TRBJ2-5; 8 bases match TRBD2. This CDR3 contains 19 residues. V shed 7 bases and J 5 bases; nucleotides not matched to a gene: 24. Per the germline V gene, CDR1 is SNHLY and CDR2 is FYNNEI.

The gene calls are TRBV18 and TRBJ2-3, with 7 bases identical to TRBD2. CDR3 size: 14 residues. J gave up 2 bases and V 6 bases, and 5 bases lay outside the gene matches. Germline CDR1 and CDR2: KGHSH and LQKENI. Written as DNA, the CDR3 is TGTGCCAGCTCCCCTAGCGGCCTCACAGATACGCAGTATTTT. Its protein is CASSPSGLTDTQYF.

This rearrangement joins TRBV27 to TRBJ2-1, with D uncertain. CDR1 MNHEY and CDR2 SMNVEV come from the germline V gene (reference sequence). Trimming removed 2 bases from V and 7 bases from J, with 12 bases in between. There are 14 residues in the CDR3. CDR3 nucleotides: TGTGCCAGCAGTTTAACTGCCCCGTTAAATGAGCAGTTCTTC. This translates into CASSLTAPLNEQFF.

This clone was detected only a few times. This chain connects TRBV21-1 to TRBJ1-5; the table gives TRBD1 as D, unverified against the DNA. TRBV21-1 is a documented pseudogene. The CDR3 covers 14 residues. The CDR3 nucleotides are TGTGCCAGCAGCCCCGACAGTAGCAATCAGCCCCAGCATTTT. Protein product: CASSPDSSNQPQHF.

The rearrangement links TRBV30 to TRBJ2-7, with D possibly being TRBD2 (5 bases). V was pared by 2 bases and J by 3 bases, with 14 bases between. The CDR3 runs to 14 residues. Per germline, CDR1 GTSNPN and CDR2 SVGIG (reference sequence). CDR3 DNA: TGTGCCTGGAGTTTTGGAGCGGAAGTCTACGAGCAGTACTTC. Its protein is CAWSFGAEVYEQYF.

The CDR3 sequence: CASSLREYETQYF. The CDR3 DNA follows: TGCGCCAGCAGCTTAAGGGAGTACGAGACCCAGTACTTC. The V and J genes are TRBV5-1 and TRBJ2-5; D is perhaps TRBD2 (5 bases). The germline V gene encodes CDR1 SGHRS and CDR2 YFSETQ. The CDR3 is 13 residues long. With 2 bases removed from V and 5 bases from J, the gap between germline ends came to 10 bases.

J is TRBJ1-2 and V is TRBV6-1; 7 positions agree with TRBD1. J gave up 0 bases and V 0 bases, and 1 base lay outside the gene matches. CDR1 MNHNS and CDR2 SASEGT come from the germline V gene. This CDR3 has 15 amino acids. This chain's CDR3 is CASSEAGTANYGYTF. The DNA of the CDR3 is TGTGCCAGCAGTGAAGCGGGGACAGCTAACTATGGCTACACCTTC.

The chain carries TRBV9 and TRBJ2-3; D unresolved. Trimming shortened V by 4 bases and J by 6 bases, and 12 bases separated the two germline ends. The germline CDR1 and CDR2 sequences are SGDLS and YYNGEE. This CDR3 has 13 amino acids. CDR3 in amino acids: CASSPPWYDTQYF. CDR3 coding DNA: TGTGCCAGCAGCCCTCCTTGGTACGATACGCAGTATTTT.

The rearrangement uses TRBV2 and TRBJ2-2, with D possibly being TRBD1 (6 bases). Deletions cut 2 bases from V and 2 bases from J, with 15 bases between. This CDR3 region has 17 residues. CDR1 and CDR2 (germline): SNHLY, FYNNEI. CDR3 sequence (DNA): TGTGCCAGCAGTGAACCTACCGGGACACTTAACACCGGGGAGCTGTTTTTT. Residues: CASSEPTGTLNTGELFF. The whole variable domain, filled in from reference TRBV2 and TRBJ2-2, reads EPEVTQTPSHQVTQMGQEVILRCVPISNHLYFYWYRQILGQKVEFLVSFYNNEISEKSEIFDDQFSVERPDGSNFTLKIRSTKLEDSAMYFCASSEPTGTLNTGELFFGEGSRLTVL.

The rearrangement uses TRBV4-3 and TRBJ2-5, with 8 bases aligning to TRBD2. V shed 0 bases and J 5 bases; nucleotides not matched to a gene: 8. Germline loops: CDR1 LGHNA, CDR2 YSLEER. This CDR3 spans 16 amino acids. This CDR3 is CASSQDRRGARETQYF. The CDR3 nucleotides read TGCGCCAGCAGCCAAGATCGGCGGGGGGCGAGGGAGACCCAGTACTTC.

The chain employs TRBV4-2 and TRBJ2-1, with 10 bases matching TRBD2. The J segment lost 0 bases and the V segment lost 4 bases, leaving 15 bases of the junction unmatched. The length of the CDR3 is 20 residues. Looked up from germline, CDR1 is LGHNA and CDR2 is YNFKEQ. CDR3 amino acids: CASSRHQGLAPGSSYNEQFF. The CDR3 nucleotides are TGTGCCAGCAGCCGACACCAGGGACTAGCGCCAGGAAGCTCCTACAATGAGCAGTTCTTC.